There are many counts of the clone carrying this TCR beta chain. What it binds is not known. This record belongs to a study of T cells in Graves' hyperthyroidism and ophthalmopathy. General study results and limits: The blood repertoire included most of the expanded thyroid clonotypes above 0.001.

CDR3 length: 13 residues. V lost 8 bases, J lost 5 bases, and 15 bases lay in between. The germline CDR1 and CDR2 sequences are MDHEN and SYDVKM. TCR beta CDR3 sequences were amplified from RNA transcripts. Using the HTBI primer set, a first-round RT-PCR was run on the TCR CDR3. Each CDR3 protein gets one entry after TCRdb re-called the multiplex PCR reads with MiXCR. The data hold hundreds of thousands of distinct CDR3 sequences, with 13% observed a single time. This sequence was found in a woman between 18 and 30 years old with Graves' hyperthyroidism. The V gene is TRBV28, the J gene TRBJ1-1; tentative D call: TRBD1 (5 bases). Sequencing input: blood. The CDR3 loop is CASAGESRTEAFF. DNA of the CDR3: TGTGCCAGCGCGGGGGAATCTCGGACTGAAGCTTTCTTT.